This TCR beta chain emerged from a study of T cells in Graves' hyperthyroidism and ophthalmopathy. Germline V gene sequence: CDR1 SGHDN, CDR2 FVKESK. The CDR3 has 15 amino acids. The V gene end was trimmed by 4 bases and the J gene end by 7 bases; junction bases not matched to a gene: 12. RNA transcripts gave rise to amplified TCR beta CDR3 regions. The study used the HTBI primer set for a first-round RT-PCR of the TCR CDR3. Each CDR3 protein gets one entry after TCRdb re-called the multiplex PCR reads with MiXCR. Of roughly 300,000 distinct CDR3 sequences listed, roughly a fifth were seen once; the top ten hold roughly 52%.

The sequencing input was blood. The chain has TRBV14 and TRBJ2-7; 8 positions match TRBD1. This receptor was obtained from a woman aged 45-60 years with Graves' hyperthyroidism. Here the CDR3 reads CASSPWTGRMREQYF. As DNA, the CDR3 is TGTGCCAGCAGCCCTTGGACAGGGAGGATGAGGGAGCAGTACTTC. The full variable domain, in which reference TRBV14 and TRBJ2-7 provide the parts outside the CDR3, is EAGVTQFPSHSVIEKGQTVTLRCDPISGHDNLYWYRRVMGKEIKFLLHFVKESKQDESGMPNNRFLAERTGGTYSTLKVQPAELEDSGVYFCASSPWTGRMREQYFGPGTRLTVT.